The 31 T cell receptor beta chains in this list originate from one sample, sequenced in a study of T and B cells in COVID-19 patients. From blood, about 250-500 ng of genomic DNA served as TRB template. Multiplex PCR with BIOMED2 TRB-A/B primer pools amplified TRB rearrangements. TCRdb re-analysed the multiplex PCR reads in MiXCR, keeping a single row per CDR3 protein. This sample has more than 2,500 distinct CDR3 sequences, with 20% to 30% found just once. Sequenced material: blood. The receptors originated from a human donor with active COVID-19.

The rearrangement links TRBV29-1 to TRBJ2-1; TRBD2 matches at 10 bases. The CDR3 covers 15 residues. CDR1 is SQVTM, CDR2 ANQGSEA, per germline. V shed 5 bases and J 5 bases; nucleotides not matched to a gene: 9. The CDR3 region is CSVLYSGGQDNEQFF. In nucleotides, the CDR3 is TGCAGCGTTCTCTATAGCGGGGGGCAGGACAATGAGCAGTTCTTC.

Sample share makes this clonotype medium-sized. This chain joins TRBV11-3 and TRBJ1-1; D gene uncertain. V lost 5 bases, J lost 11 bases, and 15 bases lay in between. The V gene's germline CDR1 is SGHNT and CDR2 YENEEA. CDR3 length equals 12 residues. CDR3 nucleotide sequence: TGTGCCAGCAGCAAATCCCACTTCAGGGCTTTCTTT. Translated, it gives CASSKSHFRAFF.

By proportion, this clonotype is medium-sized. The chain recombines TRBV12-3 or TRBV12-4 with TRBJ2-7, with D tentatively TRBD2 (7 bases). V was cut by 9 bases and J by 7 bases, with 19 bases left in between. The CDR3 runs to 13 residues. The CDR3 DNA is TGTGCCAGTTCACGGGGGGCAACACTAGAGCAGTACTTC. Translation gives CASSRGATLEQYF.

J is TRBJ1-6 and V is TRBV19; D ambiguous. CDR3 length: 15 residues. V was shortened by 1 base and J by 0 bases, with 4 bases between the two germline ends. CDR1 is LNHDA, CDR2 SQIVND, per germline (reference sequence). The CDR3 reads CASSIGHSYNSPLHF. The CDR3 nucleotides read TGTGCCAGTAGTATAGGCCACTCCTATAATTCACCCCTCCACTTT.

The CDR3: CASSGLVGAYEQYF. DNA for the CDR3: TGTGCCAGCAGTGGCCTAGTAGGGGCATACGAGCAGTACTTC. This chain connects TRBV2 to TRBJ2-7; perhaps TRBD1 as D (5 bases). The CDR3 is 14 amino acids. Trimming took off 4 bases at V and 4 bases at J, with 14 bases between the two ends. Germline loops: CDR1 SNHLY, CDR2 FYNNEI.

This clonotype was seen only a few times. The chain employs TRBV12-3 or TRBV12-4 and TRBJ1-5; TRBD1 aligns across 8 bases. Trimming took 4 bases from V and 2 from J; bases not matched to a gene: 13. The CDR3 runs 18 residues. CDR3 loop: CASSSHGPATGGNQPQHF. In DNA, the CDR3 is TGTGCCAGCAGTTCCCACGGTCCCGCGACAGGGGGCAATCAGCCCCAGCATTTT.

CDR3 sequence reads: CASSLASGGNTGELFF. The CDR3 nucleotides read TGTGCCAGTAGTCTAGCTAGCGGGGGGAACACCGGGGAGCTGTTTTTT. This chain links TRBV19 with TRBJ2-2, with 10 nucleotides matching TRBD2. After removal of 5 bases from V and 1 base from J, the junction contained 4 bases not matched to a gene. This CDR3 region has 16 residues. From germline, CDR1 is LNHDA and CDR2 SQIVND (reference sequence).

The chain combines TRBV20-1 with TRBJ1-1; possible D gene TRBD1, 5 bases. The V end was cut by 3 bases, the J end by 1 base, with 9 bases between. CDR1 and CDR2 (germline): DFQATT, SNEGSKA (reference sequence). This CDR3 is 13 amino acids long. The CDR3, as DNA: TGCAGTGCTAGTCTGGACACGAACACTGAAGCTTTCTTT. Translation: CSASLDTNTEAFF.

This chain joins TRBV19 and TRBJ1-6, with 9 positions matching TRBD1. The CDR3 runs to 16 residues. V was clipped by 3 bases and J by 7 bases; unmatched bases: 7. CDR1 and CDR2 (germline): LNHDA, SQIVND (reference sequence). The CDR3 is CASSILGDRANSPLHF. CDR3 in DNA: TGTGCCAGTAGTATTTTAGGGGACAGGGCCAATTCACCCCTCCACTTT. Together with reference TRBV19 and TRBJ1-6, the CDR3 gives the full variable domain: DGGITQSPKYLFRKEGQNVTLSCEQNLNHDAMYWYRQDPGQGLRLIYYSQIVNDFQKGDIAEGYSVSREKKESFPLTVTSAQKNPTAFYLCASSILGDRANSPLHFGNGTRLTVT.

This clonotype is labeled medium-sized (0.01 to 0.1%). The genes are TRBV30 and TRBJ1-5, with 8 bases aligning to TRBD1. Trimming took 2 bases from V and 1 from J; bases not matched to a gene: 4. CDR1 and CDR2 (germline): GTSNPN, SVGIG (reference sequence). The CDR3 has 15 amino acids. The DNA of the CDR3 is TGTGCCTGGAGTTTGGGGGACAGGAGCAATCAGCCCCAGCATTTT. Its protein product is CAWSLGDRSNQPQHF.

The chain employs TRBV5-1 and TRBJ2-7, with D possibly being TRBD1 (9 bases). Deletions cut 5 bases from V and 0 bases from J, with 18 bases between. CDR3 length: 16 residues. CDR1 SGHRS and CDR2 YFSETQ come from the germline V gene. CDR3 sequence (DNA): TGCGCCAGCAGGCGGGGGGACAGGGAGAGCTCCTACGAGCAGTACTTC. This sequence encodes CASRRGDRESSYEQYF.

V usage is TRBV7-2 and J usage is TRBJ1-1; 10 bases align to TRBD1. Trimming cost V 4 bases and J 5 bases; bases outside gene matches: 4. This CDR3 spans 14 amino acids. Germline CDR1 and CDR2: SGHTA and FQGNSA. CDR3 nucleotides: TGTGCCAGCAGCTCGTGGGGACAGGGGACTGAAGCTTTCTTT. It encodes CASSSWGQGTEAFF.

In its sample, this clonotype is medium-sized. The CDR3 nucleotides are TGTGCCTGGAGCCTCGGAGGAACGGGGAAACTGTTTTTT. Translation: CAWSLGGTGKLFF. V and J are TRBV30 and TRBJ1-4; D not resolved. The CDR3 is made up of 13 amino acids. Germline CDR1 is GTSNPN and CDR2 is SVGIG (reference sequence). The germline V and J ends were trimmed by 3 bases and 11 bases, with 16 bases remaining between them.

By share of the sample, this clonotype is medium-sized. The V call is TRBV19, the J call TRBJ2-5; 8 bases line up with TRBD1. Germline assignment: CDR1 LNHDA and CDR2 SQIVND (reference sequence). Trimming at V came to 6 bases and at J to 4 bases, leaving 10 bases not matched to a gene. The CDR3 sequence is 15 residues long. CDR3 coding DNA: TGTGCCAGTAGCGACAGGGGCGCTAAAGGAGAGACCCAGTACTTC. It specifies CASSDRGAKGETQYF.

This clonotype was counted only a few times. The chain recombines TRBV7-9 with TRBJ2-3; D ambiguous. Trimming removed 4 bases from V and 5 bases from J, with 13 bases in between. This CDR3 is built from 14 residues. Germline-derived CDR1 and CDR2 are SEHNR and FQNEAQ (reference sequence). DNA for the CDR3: TGTGCCAGCAGCTCGGGTCTCTCGGGAGATACGCAGTATTTT. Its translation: CASSSGLSGDTQYF.

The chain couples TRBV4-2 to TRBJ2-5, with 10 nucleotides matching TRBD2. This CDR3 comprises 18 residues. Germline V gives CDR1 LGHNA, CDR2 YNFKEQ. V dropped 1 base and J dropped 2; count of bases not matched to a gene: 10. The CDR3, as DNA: TGTGCCAGCAGCCAAGGTGCGACGGGAGCGGGGGGGCAAGAGACCCAGTACTTC. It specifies CASSQGATGAGGQETQYF.

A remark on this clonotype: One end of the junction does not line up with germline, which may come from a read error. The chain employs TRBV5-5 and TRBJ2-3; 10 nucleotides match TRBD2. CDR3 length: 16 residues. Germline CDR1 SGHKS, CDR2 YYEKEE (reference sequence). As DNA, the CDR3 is TGTGCCAGCAGCTTATCTAGCGGGGGCCTCACAGATACGCAGTGTTTT. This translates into CASSLSSGGLTDTQCF.

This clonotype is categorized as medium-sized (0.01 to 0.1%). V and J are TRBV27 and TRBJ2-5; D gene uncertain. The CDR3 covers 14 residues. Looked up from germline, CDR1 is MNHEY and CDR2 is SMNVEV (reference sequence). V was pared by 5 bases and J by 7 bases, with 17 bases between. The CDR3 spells CASSAGAPLGTQYF. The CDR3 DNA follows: TGTGCCAGCAGTGCAGGAGCCCCCCTAGGGACCCAGTACTTC.

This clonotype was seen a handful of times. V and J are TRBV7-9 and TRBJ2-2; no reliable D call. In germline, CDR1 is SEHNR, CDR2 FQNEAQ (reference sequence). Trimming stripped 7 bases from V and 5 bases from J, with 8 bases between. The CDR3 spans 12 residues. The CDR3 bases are TGTGCCAGCACTCTCGGGACCGGGGAGCTGTTTTTT. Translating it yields CASTLGTGELFF.

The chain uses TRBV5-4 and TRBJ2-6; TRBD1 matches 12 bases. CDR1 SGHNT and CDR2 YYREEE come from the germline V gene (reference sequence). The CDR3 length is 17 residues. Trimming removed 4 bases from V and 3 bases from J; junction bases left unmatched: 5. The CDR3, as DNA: TGTGCCAGCAGCACGGGACAGGGGGCTAATGGGGCCAACGTCCTGACTTTC. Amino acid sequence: CASSTGQGANGANVLTF.

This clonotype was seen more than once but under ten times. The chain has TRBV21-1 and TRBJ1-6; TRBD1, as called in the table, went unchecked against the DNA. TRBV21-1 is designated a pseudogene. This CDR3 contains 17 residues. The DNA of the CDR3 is TGTGCCAGCAGCAAAGAAGGGACAGGGTGGCCGCATTCACCCCTCCACTTT. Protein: CASSKEGTGWPHSPLHF.

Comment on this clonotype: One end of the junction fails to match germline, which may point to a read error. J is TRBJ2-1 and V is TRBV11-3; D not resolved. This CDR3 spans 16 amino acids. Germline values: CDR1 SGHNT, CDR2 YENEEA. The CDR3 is CAGSLSWWATYNEQFF. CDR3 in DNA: TGTGCCGGCAGCTTAAGCTGGTGGGCCACCTACAATGAGCAGTTCTTC.

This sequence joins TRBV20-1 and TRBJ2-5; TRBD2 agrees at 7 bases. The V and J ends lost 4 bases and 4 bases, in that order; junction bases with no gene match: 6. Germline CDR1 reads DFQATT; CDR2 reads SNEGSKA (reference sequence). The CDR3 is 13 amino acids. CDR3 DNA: TGCAGTGCTAAGCGGGAATCACTAGAGACCCAGTACTTC. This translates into CSAKRESLETQYF.

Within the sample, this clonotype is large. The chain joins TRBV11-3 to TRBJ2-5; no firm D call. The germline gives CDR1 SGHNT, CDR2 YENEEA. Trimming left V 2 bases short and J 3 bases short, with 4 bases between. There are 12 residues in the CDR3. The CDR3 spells CASSLREETQYF. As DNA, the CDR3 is TGTGCCAGCAGCTTAAGGGAAGAGACCCAGTACTTC.

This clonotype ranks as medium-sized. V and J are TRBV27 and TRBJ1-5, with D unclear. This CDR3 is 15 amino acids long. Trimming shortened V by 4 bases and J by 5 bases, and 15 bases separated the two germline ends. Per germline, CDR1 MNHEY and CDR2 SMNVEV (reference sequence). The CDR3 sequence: CASSSRWATDQPQHF. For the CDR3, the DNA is TGTGCCAGCAGTTCCCGCTGGGCGACGGATCAGCCCCAGCATTTT.

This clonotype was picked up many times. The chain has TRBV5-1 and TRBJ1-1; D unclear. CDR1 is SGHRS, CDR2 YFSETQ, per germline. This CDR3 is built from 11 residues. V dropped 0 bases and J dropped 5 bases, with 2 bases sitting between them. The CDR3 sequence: CASSLGTEAFF. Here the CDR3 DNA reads TGCGCCAGCAGCTTGGGGACTGAAGCTTTCTTT.

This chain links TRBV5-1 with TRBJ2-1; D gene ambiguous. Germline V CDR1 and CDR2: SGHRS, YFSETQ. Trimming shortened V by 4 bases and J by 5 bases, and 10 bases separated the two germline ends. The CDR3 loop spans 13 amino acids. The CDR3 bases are TGCGCCAGCAGCACCGCAGTGGACAATGAGCAGTTCTTC. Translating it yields CASSTAVDNEQFF.

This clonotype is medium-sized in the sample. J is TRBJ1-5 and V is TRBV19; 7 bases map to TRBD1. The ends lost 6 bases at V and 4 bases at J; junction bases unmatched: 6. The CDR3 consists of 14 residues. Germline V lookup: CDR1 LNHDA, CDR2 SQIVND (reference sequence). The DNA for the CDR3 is TGTGCCAGTAGCCCGGGGACAGCAAATCAGCCCCAGCATTTT. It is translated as CASSPGTANQPQHF. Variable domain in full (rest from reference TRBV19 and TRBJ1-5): DGGITQSPKYLFRKEGQNVTLSCEQNLNHDAMYWYRQDPGQGLRLIYYSQIVNDFQKGDIAEGYSVSREKKESFPLTVTSAQKNPTAFYLCASSPGTANQPQHFGDGTRLSIL.

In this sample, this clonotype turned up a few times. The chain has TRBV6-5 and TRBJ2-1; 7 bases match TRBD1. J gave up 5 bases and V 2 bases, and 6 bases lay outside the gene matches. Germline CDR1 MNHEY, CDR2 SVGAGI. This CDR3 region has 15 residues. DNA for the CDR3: TGTGCCAGCAGTTACCGGGACAGACCCCACAATGAGCAGTTCTTC. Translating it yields CASSYRDRPHNEQFF.

This CDR3 is CASSFWGSGGPPGGDTQYF. The CDR3 DNA reads TGCGCCAGCAGCTTCTGGGGTAGCGGGGGTCCACCCGGTGGAGATACGCAGTATTTT. The chain combines TRBV5-1 with TRBJ2-3; 9 bases match TRBD2. The CDR3 loop spans 19 amino acids. V lost 2 bases, J lost 5 bases, and 18 bases stayed unmatched. CDR1 is SGHRS, CDR2 YFSETQ, per germline.

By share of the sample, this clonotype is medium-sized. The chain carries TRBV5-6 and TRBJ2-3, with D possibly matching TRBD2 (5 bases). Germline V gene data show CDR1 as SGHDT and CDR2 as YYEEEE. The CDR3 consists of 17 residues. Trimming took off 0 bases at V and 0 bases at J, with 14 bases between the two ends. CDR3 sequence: CASSLEVLAYSTDTQYF. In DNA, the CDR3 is TGTGCCAGCAGCTTGGAAGTATTAGCGTACAGCACAGATACGCAGTATTTT.